The following is a T cell receptor (beta chain) sequence with its context. Its recognized antigen is unknown. One base away there is no much larger clone; base qualities are not given. The entry originates in a study of T cell responses to AZD1222 COVID-19 vaccine (dated by TCRdb to the early 2020s). In terms of the full investigation: AZD1222 recipients given second doses at about 4 weeks or at about 12 weeks were pooled, since spike-specific TCR depth and breadth were not found to differ between the two schedules. A total of 230 to 250 trial participants underwent TCR sequencing, of whom some 210 received two doses of AZD1222 and some 26 received two doses of the MenACWY control vaccine. Trial participants were enrolled by age into subgroups of 18-55, 56-69 and 70-plus years, and around 150, 28 and 57 TCR-sequenced participants, respectively, were included in these subgroups.

Points the paper makes about the study in general: CD4 TCRs associated with the vaccine covered the entire spike protein, and the dominant responses were in regions 160-218 and 743-854. Reportedly, close to half of the unique spike-specific TCRs recognized epitopes lying outside the regions that are mutated in the B.1.351 and B.1.1.7 variants. A significant rise in spike-specific TCR breadth and depth was observed after two AZD1222 doses relative to day 0 and relative to MenACWY recipients. Because no samples from the day 14 peak response were available, repertoires could be characterized only after the peak T cell response. The 56-69-year group was small, and its depth increase did not reach significance, likely because of low power. Most participants were white British and females outnumbered males, and the authors suggested that clonal diversity may have been underestimated. Only five or six AZD1222 recipients were SARS-CoV-2 seropositive at baseline, limiting conclusions about previously exposed vaccinees.

According to the germline V gene, CDR1 reads SGHRS and CDR2 reads YFSETQ. Counted from cysteine to phenylalanine, this CDR3 has 14 amino acids. The sequence is cut down to CDR3 DNA, 42 bases in frame from base 1. Trimming removed 2 bases from V and 1 base from J, leaving 6 bases between the germline ends. The intended sense of this specimen's time point label: baseline before first vaccination. Samples from vaccinated people were obtained from the UK trials COV001 and COV002, which included a single-blind randomized controlled phase 2/3 trial of AZD1222 (ChAdOx1 nCoV-19) in healthy adults. For TCRbeta chain sequencing, PBMC samples from trial participants were taken at day 0 and at day 28 after the second dose. The CDR3 regions of human TCRbeta chains were subjected to immunosequencing. Per the source publication's procedure: TCRs in the repertoires were matched against a reference library of SARS-CoV-2-specific TCRs that had been generated with the MIRA antigen-specificity platform. Breadth meant the fraction of unique TCRs that were SARS-CoV-2-associated, whereas depth meant the fraction of total T cells that were SARS-CoV-2-associated. Using the MIRA data, every spike-specific TCR was mapped to the spike region that the TCR reacted to and assigned to either a CD4 or a CD8 class. Log10-transformed breadth and depth values were compared by one-way ANOVA with Sidak's multiple comparisons tests. TCRdb carries this immuneACCESS record with in-frame sequences only. Its versions omit some clonotypes, under half of them owing to an unresolved V gene in the studies checked, with the rest unexplained. V and J calls and clone size come straight from that table; D and trimming were deduced from the DNA. The sample table shows tens of thousands of clones, and approximately 90% are seen once. Together, the top ten hold approximately 10% of the sample.

The sequence was obtained from an adult in good health. Sequences were derived from peripheral blood, sampled on day 0 of AZD1222 vaccination. The chain employs TRBV5-1 and TRBJ2-2, with the D segment identity uncertain. In nucleotide form, the sequence is TGCGCCAGCAGCTTTGAGGTGAACACCGGGGAGCTGTTTTTT. It specifies CASSFEVNTGELFF.